These 24 T cell receptor beta chains were all obtained from the same sample, sequenced in a study of technical replicates of blood from a few donors. Method: immunoSEQ multiplex PCR; TCRdb's copy keeps in-frame clones and lacks some. The sample holds around 89,000 clones, about 94% seen once. The sequenced sample was T cells isolated from PBMCs. These receptors came from a human donor in good health.

This chain connects TRBV9 to TRBJ1-1, with 7 bases that match TRBD1. The CDR3 runs 15 residues. J lost 8 bases, V lost 5 bases, and 15 bases had no gene match. CDR1 and CDR2 from the germline V gene are SGDLS and YYNGEE. CDR3: CASRDYRGRRLEAFF. The CDR3 DNA follows: TGTGCCAGCAGAGACTACAGGGGACGACGCCTGGAAGCTTTCTTT.

The chain is built from TRBV6-1 and TRBJ2-7; D is undetermined. CDR3 length: 16 residues. Germline V gene lookup returns CDR1 MNHNS and CDR2 SASEGT. Trimming left V 2 bases short and J 2 bases short, with 16 bases between. The CDR3: CASSEMKDNWTYEQYF. For the CDR3, the DNA is TGTGCCAGCAGTGAAATGAAAGACAACTGGACCTACGAGCAGTACTTC.

This sequence joins TRBV6-5 and TRBJ1-2, with a possible D match to TRBD1 (6 bases). The CDR3 length is 14 residues. Germline loops: CDR1 MNHEY, CDR2 SVGAGI. The germline V and J ends were trimmed by 5 bases and 7 bases, with 17 bases remaining between them. CDR3 region: CASSPFLTGIGYTF. The CDR3 DNA follows: TGTGCCAGCAGTCCCTTTCTAACAGGGATTGGCTACACCTTC.

The chain uses TRBV15 and TRBJ2-2; 10 nucleotides match TRBD1. Germline V gene sequence: CDR1 LNHNV, CDR2 YYDKDF (reference sequence). V lost 7 bases to trimming and J lost 5 bases; unmatched junction nucleotides: 4. CDR3 length: 14 residues. In DNA, the CDR3 is TGTGCCACCACCCGGGACAGGGGTACCGGGGAGCTGTTTTTT. Its translation: CATTRDRGTGELFF.

This CDR3 is CASSQNRAGANVLTF. CDR3 bases: TGCGCCAGCAGCCAGAACAGGGCTGGGGCCAACGTCCTGACTTTC. This chain links TRBV5-1 with TRBJ2-6; D perhaps matches TRBD1 (6 bases). V lost 4 bases and J lost 2, with 10 bases in between. The CDR3 sequence is 15 residues long. Per germline, CDR1 SGHRS and CDR2 YFSETQ.

The chain links TRBV4-1 to TRBJ2-1, with 7 positions matching TRBD2. Germline values: CDR1 MGHRA, CDR2 YSYEKL. With 6 bases clipped from V and 2 bases from J, the junction kept 16 bases outside the gene matches. The CDR3 totals 18 residues. The CDR3 coding sequence is TGCGCCAGCAGTTCAAGCGGTGGCGGGAGCGGGCCCTACAATGAGCAGTTCTTC. Translating gives CASSSSGGGSGPYNEQFF.

The rearrangement uses TRBV28 and TRBJ1-2; 10 nucleotides match TRBD1. Germline assignment: CDR1 MDHEN and CDR2 SYDVKM. Trimming took 5 bases from V and 1 from J; bases not matched to a gene: 10. This CDR3 region has 17 residues. The CDR3 bases are TGTGCCAGCAGTCTCCGGGACAGGGGCCGACTTAACTATGGCTACACCTTC. This encodes CASSLRDRGRLNYGYTF.

The genes are TRBV2 and TRBJ2-7, with TRBD2 matching 12 bases. V trimming: 5 bases; J trimming: 3 bases; junction bases outside the gene matches: 8. This CDR3 is 16 amino acids long. Germline CDR1 SNHLY, CDR2 FYNNEI. CDR3 nucleotides: TGTGCCAGCAGTCAACGAAAGACTAGCGGGAGCTACGAGCAGTACTTC. Translating it yields CASSQRKTSGSYEQYF.

V usage is TRBV2 and J usage is TRBJ2-4; 10 positions match TRBD2. The CDR3 is 15 amino acids. The V gene's germline CDR1 is SNHLY and CDR2 FYNNEI. V lost 6 bases and J lost 1; bases outside the gene matches: 3. CDR3 nucleotides: TGTGCCAGCAGAACTAGCGGGGCCGCCAAAAACATTCAGTACTTC. Translating it yields CASRTSGAAKNIQYF. The complete variable domain, with remaining parts taken from reference TRBV2 and TRBJ2-4, reads EPEVTQTPSHQVTQMGQEVILRCVPISNHLYFYWYRQILGQKVEFLVSFYNNEISEKSEIFDDQFSVERPDGSNFTLKIRSTKLEDSAMYFCASRTSGAAKNIQYFGAGTRLSVL.

The CDR3 region has the DNA TGCGCCAGCAGCTCTCTAGCGGGGGCCCAAGAGACCCAGTACTTC. Residues: CASSSLAGAQETQYF. The rearrangement joins TRBV5-1 to TRBJ2-5, with 10 bases matching TRBD2. V lost 3 bases, J lost 1 base, and 3 bases stayed unmatched. This CDR3 contains 15 residues. Germline V gives CDR1 SGHRS, CDR2 YFSETQ.

This chain connects TRBV28 to TRBJ1-5; no clear D gene. This CDR3 comprises 17 residues. Germline values: CDR1 MDHEN, CDR2 SYDVKM. Trimming stripped 6 bases from V and 4 bases from J, with 22 bases between. This chain's CDR3 is CASRQRRLRNLNQPQHF. The CDR3 DNA reads TGTGCCAGCAGACAAAGGCGGCTTAGAAACCTTAATCAGCCCCAGCATTTT.

The CDR3 region is CASSLERGETQYF. In DNA form, the CDR3 reads TGTGCCAGCAGCTTGGAGAGGGGGGAGACCCAGTACTTC. The chain combines TRBV7-7 with TRBJ2-5, with D maybe TRBD1 (6 bases). Germline CDR1 SSHAT, CDR2 FNYEAQ (reference sequence). The CDR3 is 13 residues long. V was clipped by 3 bases and J by 5 bases, with 10 bases between them. Using reference TRBV7-7 and TRBJ2-5 for the parts outside the CDR3, the full variable domain is GAGVSQSPRYKVTKRGQDVTLRCDPISSHATLYWYQQALGQGPEFLTYFNYEAQPDKSGLPSDRFSAERPEGSISTLTIQRTEQRDSAMYRCASSLERGETQYFGPGTRLLVL.

The V call is TRBV2, the J call TRBJ1-2, with a weak D call TRBD1 (6 bases). The V gene lost 6 bases and the J gene lost 6 bases, with 17 bases spanning the gap. In germline, CDR1 is SNHLY, CDR2 FYNNEI. CDR3 size: 14 residues. Here the CDR3 DNA reads TGTGCCAGCAGCACGAGGGGGGGGCGCGATGGCTACACCTTC. It translates to CASSTRGGRDGYTF.

The gene calls are TRBV6-1 and TRBJ2-1; TRBD2 might be the D (6 bases). V gave up 2 bases and J gave up 3 bases, with 14 bases separating them. Germline CDR1 MNHNS, CDR2 SASEGT. The CDR3 contains 16 residues. The CDR3 sequence: CASSEHRDFYYNEQFF. In DNA, the CDR3 is TGTGCCAGCAGTGAACACCGGGACTTTTACTACAATGAGCAGTTCTTC.

The rearrangement joins TRBV6-5 to TRBJ2-7, with D possibly matching TRBD1 (6 bases). V dropped 5 bases and J dropped 5 bases, with 16 bases sitting between them. This CDR3 comprises 14 residues. Germline V gene data show CDR1 as MNHEY and CDR2 as SVGAGI. CDR3 nucleotides: TGTGCCAGCAGTCCGGGGCCAGGGGTGGACGAGCAGTACTTC. Translating it yields CASSPGPGVDEQYF.

This rearrangement joins TRBV6-5 to TRBJ2-2; D possibly corresponds to TRBD2 (5 bases). Germline V gives CDR1 MNHEY, CDR2 SVGAGI. The CDR3 is 16 amino acids. The V and J ends lost 0 bases and 4 bases respectively, with 12 bases between them. This chain's CDR3 is CASSYSIAAGTGELFF. For the CDR3, the DNA is TGTGCCAGCAGTTACTCGATTGCGGCGGGCACCGGGGAGCTGTTTTTT.

The V gene is TRBV19, the J gene TRBJ2-7, with 11 bases aligning to TRBD1. Trimming at V came to 5 bases and at J to 4 bases, leaving 7 bases not matched to a gene. The CDR3 runs 15 residues. Germline CDR1 and CDR2: LNHDA and SQIVND (reference sequence). The CDR3 is CASSGRDRGIYEQYF. In DNA, the CDR3 is TGTGCCAGTAGTGGCCGGGACAGGGGGATATACGAGCAGTACTTC.

The chain recombines TRBV15 with TRBJ1-1; weak D call: TRBD1 (5 bases). The CDR3 spans 14 residues. Germline CDR1 reads LNHNV; CDR2 reads YYDKDF (reference sequence). With 1 base removed from V and 3 bases from J, the gap between germline ends came to 9 bases. For the CDR3, the DNA is TGTGCCACCAGCAGAGTGGGCAGGGACACTGAAGCTTTCTTT. As protein: CATSRVGRDTEAFF.

The rearrangement joins TRBV27 to TRBJ2-1; 8 nucleotides align to TRBD2. The V gene's germline CDR1 is MNHEY and CDR2 SMNVEV (reference sequence). With 7 bases clipped from V and 5 bases from J, the junction kept 19 bases outside the gene matches. This CDR3 region has 18 residues. The CDR3 DNA is TGTGCCAGCACCCCCTTTGGGAGAGAAAGCGGGAGAGACAATGAGCAGTTCTTC. Residues: CASTPFGRESGRDNEQFF.

This sequence joins TRBV19 and TRBJ1-3, with a possible D match to TRBD1 (5 bases). Trimming removed 4 bases from V and 2 bases from J, with 12 bases in between. Germline CDR1 and CDR2: LNHDA and SQIVND (reference sequence). The CDR3 sequence is 15 residues long. The CDR3 DNA follows: TGTGCCAGTAGTAAGTCGGGACTGACTGGAAACACCATATATTTT. Protein product: CASSKSGLTGNTIYF.

The J gene is TRBJ2-5, the V gene TRBV28; 7 bases match TRBD1. In germline, CDR1 is MDHEN, CDR2 SYDVKM. The CDR3 is 17 residues long. V shed 4 bases and J 0 bases; nucleotides not matched to a gene: 11. The CDR3 coding sequence is TGTGCCAGCAGTTCCCTACCAAGTGGACAGGACCAAGAGACCCAGTACTTC. Protein product: CASSSLPSGQDQETQYF.

The rearrangement links TRBV5-8 to TRBJ1-4; D might be TRBD1 (6 bases). Between the trimmed V and J ends, which lost 6 bases and 0 bases, there was a span of 15 bases. The CDR3 is 16 amino acids. CDR1 and CDR2 from the germline V gene are SGHTS and YDEGEE. Here the CDR3 DNA reads TGTGCCAGCACCCCCGGACAGATCGCAACTAATGAAAAACTGTTTTTT. Amino acids: CASTPGQIATNEKLFF.

This sequence joins TRBV28 and TRBJ2-4, with 12 bases identical to TRBD1. CDR3 size: 15 residues. Germline CDR1 is MDHEN and CDR2 is SYDVKM. V lost 3 bases to trimming and J lost 13 bases; unmatched junction nucleotides: 10. The CDR3 nucleotides are TGTGCCAGCAGTTTCATTAGGGGACAGGGGGCCCCCCAGTACTTC. This gives the protein CASSFIRGQGAPQYF.

The chain uses TRBV15 and TRBJ2-1; 8 bases agree with TRBD2. V trimming: 0 bases; J trimming: 4 bases; junction bases outside the gene matches: 5. This CDR3 has 16 residues. CDR1 and CDR2 (germline): LNHNV, YYDKDF (reference sequence). The CDR3 here is CATSRDRGGLYNEQFF. The CDR3 bases are TGTGCCACCAGCAGAGATCGGGGGGGCCTGTACAATGAGCAGTTCTTC.